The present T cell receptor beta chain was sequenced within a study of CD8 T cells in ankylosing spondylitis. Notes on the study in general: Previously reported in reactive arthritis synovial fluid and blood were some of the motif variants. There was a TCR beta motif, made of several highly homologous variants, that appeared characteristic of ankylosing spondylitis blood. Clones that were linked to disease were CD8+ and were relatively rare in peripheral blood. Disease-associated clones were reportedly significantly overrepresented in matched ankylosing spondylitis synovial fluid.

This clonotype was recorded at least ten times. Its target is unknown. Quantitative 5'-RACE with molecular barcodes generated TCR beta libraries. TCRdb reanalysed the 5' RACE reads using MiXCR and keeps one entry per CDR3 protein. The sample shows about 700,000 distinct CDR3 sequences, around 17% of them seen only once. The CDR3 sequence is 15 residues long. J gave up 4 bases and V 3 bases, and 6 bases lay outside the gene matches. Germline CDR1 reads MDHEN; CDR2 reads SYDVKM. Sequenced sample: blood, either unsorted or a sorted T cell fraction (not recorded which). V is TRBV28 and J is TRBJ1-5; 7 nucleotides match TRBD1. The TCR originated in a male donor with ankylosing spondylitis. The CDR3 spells CASSLGTGANQPQHF. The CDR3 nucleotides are TGTGCCAGCAGTTTGGGCACAGGGGCTAATCAGCCCCAGCATTTT. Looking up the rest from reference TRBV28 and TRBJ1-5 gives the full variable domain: DVKVTQSSRYLVKRTGEKVFLECVQDMDHENMFWYRQDPGLGLRLIYFSYDVKMKEKGDIPEGYSVSREKKERFSLILESASTNQTSMYLCASSLGTGANQPQHFGDGTRLSIL.